This T cell receptor (beta chain) originates from a study of T cell responses to AZD1222 COVID-19 vaccine. General study points: After the peak T cell response, and only then, were repertoires sampled.

The assay was immunoSEQ multiplex PCR, and TCRdb's table has in-frame clones only and misses some. This table has approximately 76,000 clones, around 90% appearing once. This clone has only one observation. Its specificity is unknown. The sequencing here drew on peripheral blood, taken on day 0 of MenACWY control vaccination. This receptor was taken from an adult in good health.

The CDR3 DNA follows: TGTGCCAGCAGCTTCTCCCCGAACACTGAAGCTTTCTTT. This encodes CASSFSPNTEAFF. The chain carries TRBV7-2 and TRBJ1-1; D not certain. Germline CDR1 and CDR2: SGHTA and FQGNSA. This CDR3 has 13 amino acids. V lost 3 bases and J lost 1, with 6 bases in between.